The TCR beta chain under discussion was sequenced for a study of T cell responses to AZD1222 COVID-19 vaccine. Study observations and caveats: Targets within unmutated variant regions were reportedly found for nearly half of spike-specific TCRs. Among those given AZD1222, only six were seropositive at baseline.

Some second doses came at about 4 weeks and others at about 12 weeks; these were pooled. V was cut by 7 bases and J by 6 bases, with 15 bases left in between. Germline V gene sequence: CDR1 SQVTM, CDR2 ANQGSEA. The CDR3 loop spans 12 amino acids. About this clone: Its antigen is undetermined.

Using immunoSEQ multiplex PCR, the repertoire was profiled, and TCRdb retains in-frame clones only, with some absent. The sample holds 140,000 to 150,000 clones, approximately 90% seen once. The specimen was peripheral blood, collected 28 days after the second AZD1222 dose. This rearrangement joins TRBV29-1 to TRBJ1-2, with D possibly TRBD1 on 5 matching bases. This receptor was identified in an adult who received the AZD1222 COVID-19 vaccine. CDR3 loop: CSAGGNPNGYTF. CDR3 DNA sequence: TGCAGCGCTGGGGGTAATCCTAATGGCTACACCTTC.